A single sample gave rise to the 10 T cell receptor beta chains below, sequenced in a study of cytomegalovirus exposure and HLA in healthy donors. The PCR contained 60 Vbeta and 13 Jbeta primers. The repertoire was sequenced with immunoSEQ multiplex PCR; TCRdb's copy has only in-frame clones and lacks some. This table holds fewer than 130,000 clones, 70% to 90% found once. Sequencing input: PBMCs. These receptors were collected from a man aged 40-50 years in good health and CMV-seronegative.

This chain links TRBV5-1 with TRBJ2-1; 16 bases map to TRBD2. Germline lookup yields CDR1 SGHRS and CDR2 YFSETQ. This CDR3 is 15 amino acids long. V shed 4 bases, J shed 10 bases, and the junction held 5 bases outside the gene matches. CDR3 protein: CASSDLGLAGGEQFF. The CDR3 nucleotides are TGCGCCAGCAGCGACCTGGGACTAGCGGGGGGGGAGCAGTTCTTC.

The rearrangement uses TRBV4-1 and TRBJ2-2; perhaps TRBD2 as D (6 bases). Looked up from germline, CDR1 is MGHRA and CDR2 is YSYEKL. This CDR3 comprises 16 residues. The V and J ends lost 0 bases and 6 bases respectively, with 14 bases between them. CDR3 protein: CASSQDWRVRAGELFF. The DNA of the CDR3 is TGCGCCAGCAGCCAAGATTGGAGGGTTCGGGCCGGGGAGCTGTTTTTT.

This clone has a handful of counts. The rearrangement links TRBV2 to TRBJ1-1, with a weak D call TRBD1 (6 bases). Per the germline V gene, CDR1 is SNHLY and CDR2 is FYNNEI. Trimming left V 11 bases short and J 1 base short, with 8 bases between. The CDR3 is 11 residues long. This CDR3 is CAWGQNTEAFF. In DNA, the CDR3 is TGTGCCTGGGGACAGAACACTGAAGCTTTCTTT.

This chain connects TRBV29-1 to TRBJ1-5; D remains ambiguous. This CDR3 contains 12 residues. V lost 4 bases and J lost 5, with 9 bases in between. Germline assignment: CDR1 SQVTM and CDR2 ANQGSEA. The CDR3 is CSVAAGDQPQHF. In nucleotides, the CDR3 is TGCAGCGTTGCGGCCGGGGATCAGCCCCAGCATTTT.

The rearrangement joins TRBV2 to TRBJ2-2; no definite D call. The length of the CDR3 is 14 residues. Germline-derived CDR1 and CDR2 are SNHLY and FYNNEI. V dropped 4 bases and J dropped 1 base, with 7 bases sitting between them. CDR3 sequence: CASSADLNTGELFF. The CDR3 nucleotides are TGTGCCAGCAGTGCTGACTTGAACACCGGGGAGCTGTTTTTT.

This clone appeared a few times. CDR3 loop: CASSPTGTGAREQFF. The CDR3 nucleotides read TGCGCCAGCAGCCCTACCGGGACAGGGGCTCGTGAGCAGTTCTTC. The V gene is TRBV5-1, the J gene TRBJ2-1, with 10 bases lining up with TRBD1. V trimming: 4 bases; J trimming: 9 bases; junction bases outside the gene matches: 10. This CDR3 spans 15 amino acids. Germline V lookup: CDR1 SGHRS, CDR2 YFSETQ.

This chain links TRBV6-1 with TRBJ2-7; possible D gene TRBD1, 6 bases. This CDR3 region has 12 residues. The germline V and J ends were trimmed by 3 bases and 4 bases, with 7 bases remaining between them. Germline CDR1 reads MNHNS; CDR2 reads SASEGT. The CDR3 bases are TGTGCCAGCAGTGACAGGGGTTACGAGCAGTACTTC. The encoded protein is CASSDRGYEQYF.

The J gene is TRBJ2-1, the V gene TRBV10-3; the match to TRBD2 covers 15 bases. The CDR3 extends over 18 amino acids. V dropped 10 bases and J dropped 0; count of bases not matched to a gene: 10. The germline gives CDR1 ENHRY, CDR2 SYGVKD. This CDR3 reads CATMGLAGGQSSYNEQFF. The CDR3 coding sequence is TGTGCCACCATGGGACTAGCGGGGGGTCAGAGCTCCTACAATGAGCAGTTCTTC.

This rearrangement joins TRBV30 to TRBJ1-1, with TRBD1 as a possible D gene (6 bases). The CDR3 is 13 amino acids. Germline V gene sequence: CDR1 GTSNPN, CDR2 SVGIG (reference sequence). V lost 0 bases and J lost 4, with 9 bases in between. DNA of the CDR3: TGTGCCTGGAGTGTAAGCAGGGGCACTGAAGCTTTCTTT. Its translation is CAWSVSRGTEAFF. The full variable domain, in which reference TRBV30 and TRBJ1-1 provide the parts outside the CDR3, is SQTIHQWPATLVQPVGSPLSLECTVEGTSNPNLYWYRQAAGRGLQLLFYSVGIGQISSEVPQNLSASRPQDRQFILSSKKLLLSDSGFYLCAWSVSRGTEAFFGQGTRLTVV.

This chain links TRBV28 with TRBJ1-1; D is uncertain. Trimming shortened V by 6 bases and J by 3 bases, and 17 bases separated the two germline ends. CDR1 is MDHEN, CDR2 SYDVKM, per germline. CDR3 length: 15 amino acids. In DNA form, the CDR3 reads TGTGCCAGCAGCCCTCCGCGAATGCTCGACACTGAAGCTTTCTTT. Its protein is CASSPPRMLDTEAFF. The full variable domain, in which reference TRBV28 and TRBJ1-1 provide the parts outside the CDR3, is DVKVTQSSRYLVKRTGEKVFLECVQDMDHENMFWYRQDPGLGLRLIYFSYDVKMKEKGDIPEGYSVSREKKERFSLILESASTNQTSMYLCASSPPRMLDTEAFFGQGTRLTVV.